This record concerns one T cell receptor beta chain sequence. Donors were grouped by their self-reported clinical history. These data come from a study of blood T cell repertoires in COVID-19. Looking at the study overall: The origin of the acute and convalescent COVID-19 samples was the United States, Italy and Spain. In each case, the material was cDNA or gDNA derived from T cells, B-cell-depleted T cells, or PBMCs.

As originally analysed: Researchers report that nucleated cell counts were estimated from reference gene primer amplification. The table came from immunoSEQ multiplex PCR; TCRdb's copy has only in-frame clones and leaves some out. V and J calls and clone size come straight from that table; D and trimming were deduced from the DNA. Here the sample spans nearly 250,000 clones, about 82% being singletons. Germline CDR1 reads MGHRA; CDR2 reads YSYEKL. V was shortened by 0 bases and J by 8 bases, with 7 bases between the two germline ends. This CDR3 spans 13 amino acids. The source of this sequence is a woman aged 45-65 years with acute COVID-19. Sequenced material: PBMCs or T cells enriched from blood (not recorded which). V is TRBV4-1 and J is TRBJ2-2; D unresolved. The CDR3 spells CASSQESAGELFF. The CDR3 DNA reads as TGCGCCAGCAGCCAAGAAAGCGCTGGGGAGCTGTTTTTT.